Below, one T cell receptor beta chain is given with its context. The sample belongs to a study of T cell changes during pregnancy in multiple sclerosis. Germline CDR1 and CDR2: MNHEY and SMNVEV (reference sequence). With 1 base clipped from V and 6 bases from J, the junction kept 4 bases outside the gene matches. The CDR3 length is 15 residues. The protocol was immunoSEQ multiplex PCR, while the TCRdb copy is restricted to in-frame clones and leaves out a portion. The data show 30,000 to 40,000 clones, roughly 91% seen once. This TCR was recovered from a female donor with multiple sclerosis, enrolled in a pregnancy study. The sequencing used CD8+ T cells from peripheral blood mononuclear cells, collected in the second trimester of pregnancy. This rearrangement joins TRBV27 to TRBJ1-5; 9 bases line up with TRBD1. CDR3 residues: CASSLYPGQGQPQHF. CDR3 DNA: TGTGCCAGCAGTTTATACCCGGGACAGGGTCAGCCCCAGCATTTT.